This T cell receptor (beta chain) was found in a study of shared clonotypes between healthy human individuals. Donors, without exception, were Caucasian adults residing in Nashville, Tennessee. Repertoires were generated with immunoSEQ multiplex PCR, while TCRdb's copy carries only in-frame clones and drops some. The sample includes around 430,000 clones, roughly 80% of them seen just once. Source material: PBMCs. The TCR comes from a middle-aged woman in good health. Some clones in this sample may be carry-over from other donors' samples.

The CDR3 coding sequence is TGTGCCAGCAGCGTAGATTCGACACGACAAGAGACCCAGTACTTC. Amino acids: CASSVDSTRQETQYF. The chain couples TRBV9 to TRBJ2-5; D not resolved. The length of the CDR3 is 15 residues. V lost 0 bases, J lost 2 bases, and 11 bases lay in between. Germline V gives CDR1 SGDLS, CDR2 YYNGEE. Variable domain in full (rest from reference TRBV9 and TRBJ2-5): DSGVTQTPKHLITATGQRVTLRCSPRSGDLSVYWYQQSLDQGLQFLIQYYNGEERAKGNILERFSAQQFPDLHSELNLSSLELGDSALYFCASSVDSTRQETQYFGPGTRLLVL.